This TCR beta chain was found in a study of T cell changes during pregnancy in multiple sclerosis (dated by TCRdb to the late 2010s). Regarding the research as a whole: In women with multiple sclerosis, the researchers looked at how the T cell repertoire shifted as pregnancy progressed.

Looking up the germline V gene yields CDR1 MNHNS and CDR2 SASEGT. V is clipped by 1 base and J by 1 base, and the sequence between their germline boundaries is 5 bases long. From the cysteine through the phenylalanine, the CDR3 covers 14 amino acids. This entry keeps only the CDR3 DNA: 42 bases, framed from base 1. The library came from the immunoSEQ multiplex PCR assay. Here the immuneACCESS table is served through TCRdb, limited to in-frame sequences with V and J called. Missing clones are a known gap in these copies; in checked studies unresolved V genes cover under half, and the rest lacks a known reason. In all, the sample holds about 97,000 clones, and just over 90% of those were seen once. Of the sample, 0.7% to 0.9% is held by the ten largest clones. On this clone: What this receptor recognizes is not known. The sample holds no much larger clone one base away, and base qualities are not on file.

The clonotype was recovered from a female donor in good health, enrolled as a control in a pregnancy study. Here the sequenced sample was peripheral blood, taken in the second trimester of pregnancy. Rearrangement joined TRBV6-1 to TRBJ1-5, with the D gene not clear enough to name. The nucleotides are TGTGCCAGCAGTGAAGGGCAGAGCAATCAGCCCCAGCATTTT. The translation is CASSEGQSNQPQHF.